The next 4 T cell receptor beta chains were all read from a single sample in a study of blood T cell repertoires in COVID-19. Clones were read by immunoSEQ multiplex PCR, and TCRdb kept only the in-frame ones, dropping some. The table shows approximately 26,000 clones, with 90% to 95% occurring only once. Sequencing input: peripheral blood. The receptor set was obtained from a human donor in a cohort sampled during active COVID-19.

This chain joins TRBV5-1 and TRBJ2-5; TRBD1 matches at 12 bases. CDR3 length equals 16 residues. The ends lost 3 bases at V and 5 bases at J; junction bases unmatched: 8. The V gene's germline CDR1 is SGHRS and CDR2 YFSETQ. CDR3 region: CASSSGDRGRGETQYF. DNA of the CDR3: TGCGCCAGCAGCTCTGGGGACAGGGGGCGCGGGGAGACCCAGTACTTC.

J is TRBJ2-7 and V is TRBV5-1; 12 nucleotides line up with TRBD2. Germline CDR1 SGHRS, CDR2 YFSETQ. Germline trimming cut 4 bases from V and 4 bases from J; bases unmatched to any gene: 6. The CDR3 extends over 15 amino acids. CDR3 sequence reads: CASSPTSGSRYEQYF. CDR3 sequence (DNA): TGCGCCAGCAGCCCGACTAGCGGGAGTCGGTACGAGCAGTACTTC.

The CDR3 DNA reads as TGTGCCAGCAGACCCACAGGGGGCCAGCCCCAGCATTTT. Its protein is CASRPTGGQPQHF. The rearrangement uses TRBV27 and TRBJ1-5, with 9 bases matching TRBD1. From germline, CDR1 is MNHEY and CDR2 SMNVEV (reference sequence). V was pared by 6 bases and J by 7 bases, with 4 bases of the junction left unmatched. This CDR3 comprises 13 residues.

CDR3 sequence reads: CASTQGQDMGRPQHF. In nucleotides, the CDR3 is TGTGCCAGCACCCAGGGACAGGATATGGGTAGGCCCCAGCATTTT. J is TRBJ1-5 and V is TRBV6-5; 8 bases agree with TRBD1. The germline gives CDR1 MNHEY, CDR2 SVGAGI. The CDR3 length is 15 residues. V shed 7 bases, J shed 9 bases, and the junction held 14 bases outside the gene matches.